This T cell receptor (beta chain) emerged from a study of blood T cells in healthy people across ages. A second about 6 to 11 cycle PCR used barcoded and J-beta primers. TCRdb ran MiXCR on the 5' RACE reads and lists one entry per CDR3 protein. Of roughly 1,300,000 distinct CDR3 sequences listed, almost 60% are singletons. Germline loops: CDR1 MNHEY, CDR2 SMNVEV (reference sequence). The CDR3 contains 13 residues. The germline V and J ends were trimmed by 7 bases and 0 bases, with 6 bases remaining between them. Turning to this clonotype: Its antigen is currently unknown.

The donors, aged roughly 6 to 95, were healthy Caucasians from Russia. Total RNA extraction produced at least 5 micrograms (per sample) for the study. Study outcomes and limitations: Diversity of TCR beta per million T cells declined in a roughly linear way with age. Correlation between TCR beta diversity and naive T cell percentage was strong.

The sequenced sample consisted of blood. This receptor was obtained from a man aged 18 to 30 in good health. The chain recombines TRBV27 with TRBJ1-4, with D uncertain. CDR3 sequence (DNA): TGTGCCAGCACCAGGTCAACTAATGAAAAACTGTTTTTT. Translating gives CASTRSTNEKLFF.